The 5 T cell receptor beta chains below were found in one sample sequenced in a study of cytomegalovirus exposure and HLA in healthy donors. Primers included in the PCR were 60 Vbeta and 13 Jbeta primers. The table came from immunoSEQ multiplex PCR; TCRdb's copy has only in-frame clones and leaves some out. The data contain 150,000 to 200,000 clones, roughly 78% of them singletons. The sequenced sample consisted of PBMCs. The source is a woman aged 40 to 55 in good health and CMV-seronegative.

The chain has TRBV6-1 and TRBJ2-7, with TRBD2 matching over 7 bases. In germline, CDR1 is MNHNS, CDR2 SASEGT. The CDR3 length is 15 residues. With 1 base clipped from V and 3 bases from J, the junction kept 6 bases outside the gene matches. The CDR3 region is CASSEGGRIFYEQYF. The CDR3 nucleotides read TGTGCCAGCAGTGAAGGCGGGAGAATTTTCTACGAGCAGTACTTC.

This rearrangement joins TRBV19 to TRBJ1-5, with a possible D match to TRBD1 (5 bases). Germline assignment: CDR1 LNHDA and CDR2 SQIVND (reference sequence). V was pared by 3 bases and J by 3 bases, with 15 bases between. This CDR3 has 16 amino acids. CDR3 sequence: CASSMFQGPSNQPQHF. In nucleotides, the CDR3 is TGTGCCAGTAGTATGTTTCAGGGCCCCTCCAATCAGCCCCAGCATTTT. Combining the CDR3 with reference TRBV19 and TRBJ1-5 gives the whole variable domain DGGITQSPKYLFRKEGQNVTLSCEQNLNHDAMYWYRQDPGQGLRLIYYSQIVNDFQKGDIAEGYSVSREKKESFPLTVTSAQKNPTAFYLCASSMFQGPSNQPQHFGDGTRLSIL.

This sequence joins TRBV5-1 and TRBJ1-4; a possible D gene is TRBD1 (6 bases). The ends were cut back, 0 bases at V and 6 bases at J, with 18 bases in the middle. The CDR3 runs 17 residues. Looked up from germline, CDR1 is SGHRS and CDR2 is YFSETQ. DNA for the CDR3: TGCGCCAGCAGCTTGGGACAGGCACGCCCGGGTTATGAAAAACTGTTTTTT. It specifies CASSLGQARPGYEKLFF.

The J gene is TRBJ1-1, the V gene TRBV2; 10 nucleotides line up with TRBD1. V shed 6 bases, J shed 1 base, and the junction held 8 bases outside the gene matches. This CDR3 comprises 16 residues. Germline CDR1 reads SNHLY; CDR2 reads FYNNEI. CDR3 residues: CASSQDRGSRNTEAFF. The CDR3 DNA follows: TGTGCCAGCAGCCAGGACAGGGGGTCACGGAACACTGAAGCTTTCTTT.

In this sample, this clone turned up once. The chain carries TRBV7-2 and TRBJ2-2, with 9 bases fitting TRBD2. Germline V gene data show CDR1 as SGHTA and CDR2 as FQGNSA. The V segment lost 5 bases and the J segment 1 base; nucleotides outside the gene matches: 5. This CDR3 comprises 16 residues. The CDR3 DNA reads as TGTGCCAGCAGCCCCCGGCGGGGGGGGAACACCGGGGAGCTGTTTTTT. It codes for CASSPRRGGNTGELFF.